This is a list of T cell receptor beta chains from one sample in a study of T cell responses to AZD1222 COVID-19 vaccine. This table comes from immunoSEQ multiplex PCR, and its TCRdb copy is limited to in-frame clones, with some not included. Seen here are 100,000 to 150,000 clones, 89% observed once, and the top ten hold 4.2%. This specimen was peripheral blood, taken on day 0 of AZD1222 vaccination. The receptors come from an adult in good health. Each CDR3 is given without its conserved first and last residue. Each record gives: V gene, J gene, CDR3 protein.

V: TRBV12-3/TRBV12-4; J: TRBJ2-2; CDR3: ASHSDTGELF
V: TRBV5-6; J: TRBJ1-6; CDR3: ASRDSSYNSPLH
V: TRBV6-5; J: TRBJ2-1; CDR3: ASSSRGLAGYNEQF
V: TRBV28; J: TRBJ2-1; CDR3: ASNPGFLAGYNEQF
V: TRBV7-2; J: TRBJ2-2; CDR3: ASSPDRGTGELF
V: TRBV28; J: TRBJ1-5; CDR3: ASSAHRVSRNQPQH
V: TRBV18; J: TRBJ1-5; CDR3: ASSPNPSQPQH
V: TRBV6-5; J: TRBJ1-1; CDR3: ASSNPLTEAF
V: TRBV30; J: TRBJ2-1; CDR3: AWRRDGPGEQF
V: TRBV27; J: TRBJ2-7; CDR3: ASSHPGQGTYEQY
V: TRBV3-1/TRBV3-2; J: TRBJ1-3; CDR3: ASSPSRVFLRGNTIY
V: TRBV18; J: TRBJ1-2; CDR3: ASAPGGDLYT
V: TRBV5-1; J: TRBJ2-1; CDR3: ASSLAEVGHGEQF
V: TRBV28; J: TRBJ1-1; CDR3: ASSRPKGGTEAF
V: TRBV5-6; J: TRBJ1-2; CDR3: ASSLGQDNYGYT
V: TRBV30; J: TRBJ1-1; CDR3: AWSKGGDTEAF
V: TRBV18; J: TRBJ2-7; CDR3: ASSPVSVPGGEQY
V: TRBV19; J: TRBJ2-3; CDR3: ASSIRTTDTQY
V: TRBV7-9; J: TRBJ2-2; CDR3: ASSLAQGDTGELF
V: TRBV3-1/TRBV3-2; J: TRBJ1-2; CDR3: ASSHIAASNYGYT
V: TRBV29-1; J: TRBJ1-2; CDR3: SVVISNYGYT
V: TRBV4-2; J: TRBJ2-3; CDR3: ASSQELEDTQY
V: TRBV5-4; J: TRBJ2-7; CDR3: ASSLDAAYYEQY
V: TRBV11-2; J: TRBJ2-7; CDR3: ASSLEGTSSYEQY
V: TRBV28; J: TRBJ1-2; CDR3: ASSFGGSGKGYT
V: TRBV27; J: TRBJ1-3; CDR3: ASSSTGNSGNTIY
V: TRBV2; J: TRBJ2-7; CDR3: ASREDRGYEQY
V: TRBV15; J: TRBJ2-3; CDR3: ATSRGTSGSDTQY
V: TRBV28; J: TRBJ1-5; CDR3: ASSEYSNQPQH
V: TRBV19; J: TRBJ1-4; CDR3: ASRGGSGTAGGKLF
V: TRBV3-1/TRBV3-2; J: TRBJ2-7; CDR3: ASSQVGYEQY
V: TRBV2; J: TRBJ2-7; CDR3: ASSGKSNSYEQY
V: TRBV19; J: TRBJ2-1; CDR3: ASSKAAGGPSSYNEQF
V: TRBV30; J: TRBJ1-5; CDR3: AWSSGTVNQPQH
V: TRBV25-1; J: TRBJ1-3; CDR3: ASSDRLTGNTIY
V: TRBV29-1; J: TRBJ1-2; CDR3: SVEGGQGGSNYGYT
V: TRBV15; J: TRBJ1-4; CDR3: ATSRDRGGANEKLF
V: TRBV2; J: TRBJ1-5; CDR3: ASSDGRWSFAPQH
V: TRBV19; J: TRBJ1-4; CDR3: ASSQYGQGLGTNEKLF
V: TRBV5-1; J: TRBJ1-2; CDR3: ASSGGTVYGYT
V: TRBV28; J: TRBJ2-7; CDR3: ASSKRGAISYEQY
V: TRBV30; J: TRBJ1-4; CDR3: AWTPGGAREKLF
V: TRBV5-1; J: TRBJ1-6; CDR3: ASSLDVGTGGSPLH
V: TRBV6-5; J: TRBJ1-3; CDR3: ASGAGGNSGNTIY
V: TRBV30; J: TRBJ1-2; CDR3: AWSRTGNYGYT
V: TRBV2; J: TRBJ1-2; CDR3: ASSADSHGYT
V: TRBV11-2; J: TRBJ2-3; CDR3: ASSPGTSGGVTQY
V: TRBV7-9; J: TRBJ2-1; CDR3: ASSGSKSGNEQF
V: TRBV10-3; J: TRBJ1-3; CDR3: AIRGAANSGNTIY
V: TRBV7-3; J: TRBJ1-6; CDR3: ASSISSGNSPLH
V: TRBV25-1; J: TRBJ2-2; CDR3: ASSELAGEGTGELF
V: TRBV6-2/TRBV6-3; J: TRBJ2-6; CDR3: ASSGRVLSGANVLT
V: TRBV9; J: TRBJ2-1; CDR3: ASSPRVAGYNEQF
V: TRBV7-3; J: TRBJ1-2; CDR3: ASSPLGTADYGYT
V: TRBV11-2; J: TRBJ1-1; CDR3: ASSLDLAVAF
V: TRBV6-2/TRBV6-3; J: TRBJ2-7; CDR3: ASSNRDEQY
V: TRBV9; J: TRBJ1-1; CDR3: ASSVDTMNTEAF
V: TRBV18; J: TRBJ2-1; CDR3: ASSPRQRDRYNEQF
V: TRBV7-9; J: TRBJ2-1; CDR3: ASPYDGSSYNEQF